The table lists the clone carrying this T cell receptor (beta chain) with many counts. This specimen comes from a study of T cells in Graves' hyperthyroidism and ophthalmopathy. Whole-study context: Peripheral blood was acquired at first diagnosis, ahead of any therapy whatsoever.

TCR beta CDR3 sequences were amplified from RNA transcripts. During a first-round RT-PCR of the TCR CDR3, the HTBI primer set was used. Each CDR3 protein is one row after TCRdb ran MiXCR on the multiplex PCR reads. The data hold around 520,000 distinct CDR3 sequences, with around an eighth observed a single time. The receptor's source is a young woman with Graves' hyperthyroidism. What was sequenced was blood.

The CDR3 DNA reads as TGTGCCTCCAGGGTCATGAACACTGAAGCTTTCTTT. Residues: CASRVMNTEAFF. V gene TRBV30 combines with J gene TRBJ1-1; D possibly corresponds to TRBD1 (5 bases). The CDR3 runs 12 residues. V was cut by 7 bases and J by 0 bases, with 9 bases left in between. Germline V CDR1 and CDR2: GTSNPN, SVGIG (reference sequence).